This TCR beta chain was obtained from a study of T-cell reconstitution after alpha-beta-depleted transplantation in children. Germline assignment: CDR1 LNHNV and CDR2 YYDKDF (reference sequence). V shed 1 base and J shed 8 bases, with 18 bases lying between them. CDR3 length: 16 residues. With respect to this clonotype: What it binds is not known.

General study points: Surviving recipient cells, namely T cells and thymic progenitors, were the source of high day-60 TCRbeta diversity in some patients. Newly produced T cells mostly provided counts and TCRbeta diversity after one year, as hyperexpanded clones declined.

Unique molecular identifiers were used to barcode this TCRbeta library. TCRdb reanalysed the PCR reads using MiXCR and keeps one entry per CDR3 protein. The sample lists around 450,000 distinct CDR3 sequences, about 16% occurring once. The sequence derives from a boy less than two years old who had a stem cell transplant for Wiskott-Aldrich syndrome, so the T cells may come from the graft donor. The chain recombines TRBV15 with TRBJ2-1; D is possibly TRBD2 (5 bases). The specimen comprised PBMCs, mostly from graft donor cells, sampled 360 days after TCRalphabeta/CD19-depleted stem cell transplant. CDR3 loop: CATSRGRWEMGDEQFF. Written as DNA, the CDR3 is TGTGCCACCAGCAGAGGGAGGTGGGAAATGGGAGATGAGCAGTTCTTC.